The 13 T cell receptor beta chains in this list originate from one sample, sequenced in a study of CD8 T cells in Susac syndrome. Random hexamers were used to reverse transcribe the RNA input (about 0.5 to 1 ug). TCRdb processed the immunoSEQ multiplex PCR reads anew with MiXCR; each CDR3 protein has one entry. There are around 85,000 distinct CDR3 sequences in the sample; around 93% occur only once, and over 0.35% lies in the top ten. Source material: CD8+ T cells from PBMCs. These receptors originate from a human donor with Susac syndrome.

V and J are TRBV5-1 and TRBJ2-6; D is unclear. The germline gives CDR1 SGHRS, CDR2 YFSETQ. V was shortened by 3 bases and J by 2 bases, with 6 bases between the two germline ends. CDR3 length: 14 amino acids. The CDR3 protein is CASSWGTGANVLTF. The CDR3 DNA follows: TGCGCCAGCAGCTGGGGTACTGGGGCCAACGTCCTGACTTTC. The full variable domain, its missing parts supplied by reference TRBV5-1 and TRBJ2-6, is KAGVTQTPRYLIKTRGQQVTLSCSPISGHRSVSWYQQTPGQGLQFLFEYFSETQRNKGNFPGRFSGRQFSNSRSEMNVSTLELGDSALYLCASSWGTGANVLTFGAGSRLTVL.

The V gene is TRBV6-5, the J gene TRBJ2-5; D assignment may be TRBD1 or TRBD2 (5 bases each). The CDR3 spans 18 residues. The germline V gene has CDR1 MNHEY and CDR2 SVGAGI. V lost 0 bases to trimming and J lost 3 bases, with 20 bases between them. The CDR3: CASSYSDSAGIGKETQYF. The DNA for the CDR3 is TGTGCCAGCAGTTACTCGGACTCGGCAGGGATCGGGAAAGAGACCCAGTACTTC.

The CDR3 protein is CASSEWTGSSSYEQYF. The CDR3 nucleotides read TGTGCCAGCAGTGAGTGGACAGGGTCGAGCTCCTACGAGCAGTACTTC. This sequence joins TRBV2 and TRBJ2-7; 8 bases are shared with TRBD1. The CDR3 extends over 16 amino acids. From germline, CDR1 is SNHLY and CDR2 FYNNEI. Trimming cost V 3 bases and J 0 bases; bases outside gene matches: 7.

V and J are TRBV9 and TRBJ2-5; maybe TRBD2 (6 bases). V was trimmed by 1 base and J by 4 bases, leaving 14 bases between them. Per germline, CDR1 SGDLS and CDR2 YYNGEE. This CDR3 has 15 residues. This CDR3 reads CASSVSEGTGETQYF. Here the CDR3 DNA reads TGTGCCAGCAGCGTATCGGAGGGGACGGGAGAGACCCAGTACTTC.

The genes are TRBV15 and TRBJ1-4, with TRBD1 matching over 11 bases. Germline V lookup: CDR1 LNHNV, CDR2 YYDKDF (reference sequence). This CDR3 is built from 15 residues. V lost 6 bases to trimming and J lost 6 bases; unmatched junction nucleotides: 6. The CDR3 protein is CATSGPGQGDEKLFF. DNA for the CDR3: TGTGCCACCAGTGGACCGGGACAGGGGGATGAAAAACTGTTTTTT.

CDR3 loop: CASSQDTGTGDYEQFF. The CDR3 DNA follows: TGTGCCAGCAGCCAGGACACCGGGACAGGGGACTATGAGCAGTTCTTC. The J gene is TRBJ2-1, the V gene TRBV4-2, with 10 bases that match TRBD1. Germline lookup yields CDR1 LGHNA and CDR2 YNFKEQ. The CDR3 totals 16 residues. V shed 3 bases, J shed 8 bases, and the junction held 10 bases outside the gene matches.

The chain recombines TRBV11-3 with TRBJ2-1, with TRBD1 identical over 8 bases. The CDR3 totals 13 residues. The germline gives CDR1 SGHNT, CDR2 YENEEA. V shed 1 base and J 14 bases; nucleotides not matched to a gene: 7. CDR3 DNA: TGTGCCAGCAGCTTAGCAGGGGGCTCGGTAAAGTTCTTC. Protein sequence: CASSLAGGSVKFF.

This sequence joins TRBV7-9 and TRBJ2-5; D possibly corresponds to TRBD2 (5 bases). The germline gives CDR1 SEHNR, CDR2 FQNEAQ (reference sequence). The CDR3 spans 14 residues. Trimming shortened V by 2 bases and J by 5 bases, and 12 bases separated the two germline ends. In DNA form, the CDR3 reads TGTGCCAGCAGCTTACCGGCTAGCTGGGAGACCCAGTACTTC. Translated, it gives CASSLPASWETQYF. Based on the CDR3 plus reference TRBV7-9 and TRBJ2-5, the full variable domain is DTGVSQNPRHKITKRGQNVTFRCDPISEHNRLYWYRQTLGQGPEFLTYFQNEAQLEKSRLLSDRFSAERPKGSFSTLEIQRTEQGDSAMYLCASSLPASWETQYFGPGTRLLVL.

The CDR3 DNA is TGTGCCAGCAGTGCAGGGGGCAGGTACGAGCAGTACTTC. This codes for CASSAGGRYEQYF. The chain combines TRBV27 with TRBJ2-7, with 8 bases that match TRBD1. Germline V CDR1 and CDR2: MNHEY, SMNVEV (reference sequence). This CDR3 contains 13 residues. The V segment lost 5 bases and the J segment 4 bases; nucleotides outside the gene matches: 4.

This chain connects TRBV20-1 to TRBJ2-7; D is possibly TRBD1 (5 bases). The CDR3 runs to 13 residues. Between the trimmed V and J ends, which lost 0 bases and 6 bases, there was a span of 12 bases. CDR1 is DFQATT and CDR2 is SNEGSKA in the germline V gene (reference sequence). This chain's CDR3 is CSARDQGSIEQYF. Written as DNA, the CDR3 is TGCAGTGCTAGAGATCAGGGATCGATCGAGCAGTACTTC.

This chain joins TRBV4-1 and TRBJ2-7, with D perhaps assigned TRBD1 or TRBD2 (5 bases each). The CDR3 length is 14 residues. Germline CDR1 and CDR2: MGHRA and YSYEKL. The ends were cut back, 4 bases at V and 2 bases at J, with 12 bases in the middle. The CDR3 DNA reads as TGCGCCAGCAGCCTCCGGGACGTTGCCTACGAGCAGTACTTC. This translates into CASSLRDVAYEQYF.

This chain links TRBV3-1 with TRBJ2-3, with D tentatively TRBD1 (6 bases). The germline V and J ends were trimmed by 0 bases and 2 bases, with 18 bases remaining between them. The CDR3 spans 18 residues. CDR1 and CDR2 from the germline V gene are LGHDT and YNNKEL (reference sequence). CDR3 DNA: TGTGCCAGCAGCCAAGATGGGAAACAGGGCCCTAACACAGATACGCAGTATTTT. Its protein product is CASSQDGKQGPNTDTQYF.

The genes are TRBV20-1 and TRBJ1-5; maybe TRBD1 (5 bases). Germline V lookup: CDR1 DFQATT, CDR2 SNEGSKA (reference sequence). The V end lost 5 bases, the J end lost 5 bases, and 13 bases lay between the germline ends. The CDR3 has 13 amino acids. The DNA of the CDR3 is TGCAGTGCTCGTCGGGACGGAGATCAGCCCCAGCATTTT. It translates to CSARRDGDQPQHF.